The 20 T cell receptor beta chains below were found in one sample sequenced in a study of monozygotic twins with inflammatory bowel disease. TCRdb re-called the 5' RACE reads, yielding one record per CDR3 amino acid sequence without DNA. The sample totals approximately 330,000 distinct CDR3 sequences. The sequenced material came from blood. These TCRs come from a human donor with ulcerative colitis or Crohn's disease, or a healthy co-twin of an affected twin (not recorded which).

The chain has TRBV4-1 and TRBJ2-1; TCRdb outputs TRBD2, but without DNA this stays unchecked. The CDR3 consists of 13 residues. Per the germline V gene, CDR1 is MGHRA and CDR2 is YSYEKL. CDR3 loop: CASSLREANEQFF.

The rearrangement links TRBV5-1 to TRBJ2-6. Per the germline V gene, CDR1 is SGHRS and CDR2 is YFSETQ. CDR3 length: 16 amino acids. The CDR3: CASSLSGSSGANVLTF.

The chain uses TRBV6-2 or TRBV6-3 and TRBJ2-1; the D call from TCRdb, TRBD1, cannot be confirmed without DNA. The CDR3 runs 15 residues. Germline loops: CDR1 MNHEY, CDR2 SVGEGT. CDR3 residues: CASSYSGQVYNEQFF.

The chain has TRBV5-1 and TRBJ2-7; TCRdb indicates TRBD2, and absent DNA this call remains unverified. Germline values: CDR1 SGHRS, CDR2 YFSETQ. The CDR3 is made up of 13 amino acids. CDR3 loop: CASAMGRDSEQYF.

The rearrangement joins TRBV28 to TRBJ1-1; TCRdb returns TRBD1, unconfirmable since there is no DNA. Germline CDR1 reads MDHEN; CDR2 reads SYDVKM. The CDR3 totals 14 residues. CDR3 in amino acids: CASSGDRFNAEAFF.

The chain uses TRBV4-1 and TRBJ1-5. The length of the CDR3 is 14 residues. CDR1 MGHRA and CDR2 YSYEKL come from the germline V gene. This CDR3 is CASSQGLGDQPQHF.

V usage is TRBV4-1 and J usage is TRBJ2-1. CDR3 size: 15 residues. Looked up from germline, CDR1 is MGHRA and CDR2 is YSYEKL. The CDR3 sequence is CASSVNDRSVDEQFF.

The rearrangement joins TRBV27 to TRBJ2-4; lacking DNA, the TRBD1 call made by TCRdb goes unchecked. Germline values: CDR1 MNHEY, CDR2 SMNVEV (reference sequence). The CDR3 runs to 17 residues. CDR3 protein: CASSLIGRVGSQNIQYF.

The rearrangement uses TRBV12-3 or TRBV12-4 and TRBJ2-5; TCRdb reports TRBD1, a call that lacks DNA to check it against. This CDR3 is built from 16 residues. CDR3 amino acids: CASSFGQGSRLETQYF.

V and J are TRBV29-1 and TRBJ2-3; no DNA is available, so the TRBD2 call from TCRdb remains unchecked. This CDR3 is 13 amino acids long. Germline V CDR1 and CDR2: SQVTM, ANQGSEA. The CDR3: CSAGGLAGDTQYF.

The chain has TRBV20-1 and TRBJ2-2. The germline V gene encodes CDR1 DFQATT and CDR2 SNEGSKA (reference sequence). This CDR3 contains 12 residues. The CDR3 is CSAENSPGELFF.

The chain recombines TRBV20-1 with TRBJ2-5; without DNA, the TCRdb call of TRBD2 cannot be checked. Germline CDR1 DFQATT, CDR2 SNEGSKA (reference sequence). CDR3 size: 13 residues. The CDR3 sequence: CSVVRAGDETQYF.

CDR3: CASSLEEDSPLHF. This chain connects TRBV12-3 or TRBV12-4 to TRBJ1-6. The CDR3 has 13 residues.

CDR3 loop: CASSFAGGATPKNTQYF. The chain links TRBV12-3 or TRBV12-4 to TRBJ2-4; the TCRdb call, TRBD1, lacks DNA for checking. This CDR3 comprises 17 residues.

V gene TRBV20-1 combines with J gene TRBJ2-2. The length of the CDR3 is 11 residues. CDR1 is DFQATT and CDR2 is SNEGSKA in the germline V gene (reference sequence). This CDR3 reads CSARPNRELFF.

CDR3: CSLGYTDTQYF. V usage is TRBV29-1 and J usage is TRBJ2-3. From germline, CDR1 is SQVTM and CDR2 ANQGSEA. This CDR3 region has 11 residues.

This chain connects TRBV28 to TRBJ2-3; there is no DNA to check the TCRdb D call of TRBD2. This CDR3 is built from 15 residues. Germline V gene lookup returns CDR1 MDHEN and CDR2 SYDVKM. CDR3 protein: CASRTSGRAGDTQYF. Using reference TRBV28 and TRBJ2-3 for the parts outside the CDR3, the full variable domain is DVKVTQSSRYLVKRTGEKVFLECVQDMDHENMFWYRQDPGLGLRLIYFSYDVKMKEKGDIPEGYSVSREKKERFSLILESASTNQTSMYLCASRTSGRAGDTQYFGPGTRLTVL.

The chain carries TRBV20-1 and TRBJ2-6. The germline V gene has CDR1 DFQATT and CDR2 SNEGSKA (reference sequence). The CDR3 runs 15 residues. CDR3: CSAVDLDSGANVLTF.

The rearrangement uses TRBV2 and TRBJ2-1; the D call of TRBD1 rests on TCRdb alone, since no DNA is present to check it. Per germline, CDR1 SNHLY and CDR2 FYNNEI. The CDR3 length is 12 residues. The CDR3 here is CASIYRQGEQFF.

The rearrangement links TRBV7-9 to TRBJ2-7; TCRdb's D call of TRBD1 is untestable without DNA. CDR3 length: 13 amino acids. Germline V gives CDR1 SEHNR, CDR2 FQNEAQ (reference sequence). CDR3 amino acids: CASSQFGALEQYF. Full variable domain (rest looked up from reference TRBV7-9 and TRBJ2-7): DTGVSQNPRHKITKRGQNVTFRCDPISEHNRLYWYRQTLGQGPEFLTYFQNEAQLEKSRLLSDRFSAERPKGSFSTLEIQRTEQGDSAMYLCASSQFGALEQYFGPGTRLTVT.